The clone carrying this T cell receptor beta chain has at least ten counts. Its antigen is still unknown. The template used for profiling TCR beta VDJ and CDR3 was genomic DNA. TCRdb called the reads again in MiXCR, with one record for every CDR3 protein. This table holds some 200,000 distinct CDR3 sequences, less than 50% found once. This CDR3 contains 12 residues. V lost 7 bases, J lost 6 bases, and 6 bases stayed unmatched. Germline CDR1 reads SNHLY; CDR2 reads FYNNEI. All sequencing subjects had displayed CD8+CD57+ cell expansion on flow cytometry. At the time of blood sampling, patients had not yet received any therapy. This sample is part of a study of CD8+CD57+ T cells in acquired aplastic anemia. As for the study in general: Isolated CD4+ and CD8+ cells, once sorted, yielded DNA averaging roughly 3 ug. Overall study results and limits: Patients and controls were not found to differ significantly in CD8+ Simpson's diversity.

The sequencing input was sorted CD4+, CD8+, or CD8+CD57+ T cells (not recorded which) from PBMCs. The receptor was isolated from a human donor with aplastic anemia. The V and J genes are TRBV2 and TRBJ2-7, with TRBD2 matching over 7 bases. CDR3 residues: CASTPGLVEQYF. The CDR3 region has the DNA TGTGCCAGCACCCCAGGACTAGTCGAGCAGTACTTC.